A single sample gave rise to the 22 T cell receptor beta chains below, sequenced in a study of blood T cell repertoires in COVID-19. TCRdb keeps only in-frame clones here, not all; method: immunoSEQ multiplex PCR. The repertoire includes about 90,000 clones, approximately 80% of them detected once, and about a tenth sits in the top ten. The specimen sequenced was peripheral blood. The source is a woman in her 70s with acute or convalescent COVID-19.

This clone has a single count. The rearrangement links TRBV19 to TRBJ1-3, with TRBD1 as a possible D gene (5 bases). With 6 bases removed from V and 1 base from J, the gap between germline ends came to 16 bases. The germline V gene encodes CDR1 LNHDA and CDR2 SQIVND (reference sequence). CDR3 size: 16 residues. DNA of the CDR3: TGTGCCAGTAGCGAACCTCGAAGGACATCTGGAAACACCATATATTTT. It encodes CASSEPRRTSGNTIYF.

This chain links TRBV6-4 with TRBJ1-1; the match to TRBD1 covers 8 bases. J was trimmed by 2 bases and V by 4 bases; bases with no gene match: 3. CDR3 length: 14 residues. The V gene's germline CDR1 is MRHNA and CDR2 SNTAGT. The CDR3 nucleotides read TGTGCCAGCAGTGTGGACAGGGTTAACACTGAAGCTTTCTTT. Translating gives CASSVDRVNTEAFF.

V gene TRBV27 combines with J gene TRBJ2-1, with D possibly being TRBD2 (6 bases). V was clipped by 3 bases and J by 4 bases, with 13 bases between them. The CDR3 extends over 15 amino acids. Germline CDR1 reads MNHEY; CDR2 reads SMNVEV (reference sequence). The CDR3 bases are TGTGCCAGCAGTTTGAGTCGGGAGCATTACAATGAGCAGTTCTTC. Translating gives CASSLSREHYNEQFF.

This clone was observed a few times. This rearrangement joins TRBV10-3 to TRBJ2-1, with 11 bases aligning to TRBD1. Germline values: CDR1 ENHRY, CDR2 SYGVKD. The junction had 1 base not matched to a gene; V was cut back by 6 bases and J by 0 bases. The CDR3 covers 15 residues. The CDR3 DNA is TGTGCCATCAGGGGGACAGGGGGCTCCTACAATGAGCAGTTCTTC. Amino acid sequence: CAIRGTGGSYNEQFF.

J is TRBJ1-2 and V is TRBV28; 10 bases agree with TRBD1. The CDR3 consists of 14 residues. Losses at the gene ends were 5 bases for V and 7 bases for J; bases not matched to a gene: 7. Germline lookup yields CDR1 MDHEN and CDR2 SYDVKM. The CDR3 sequence: CASSAGTGVFGYTF. The CDR3 DNA sequence: TGTGCCAGCAGTGCCGGGACAGGGGTTTTTGGCTACACCTTC.

This sequence joins TRBV28 and TRBJ1-4; 8 bases agree with TRBD1. Germline CDR1 and CDR2: MDHEN and SYDVKM. This CDR3 contains 20 residues. V was pared by 3 bases and J by 6 bases, with 21 bases of the junction left unmatched. CDR3 in amino acids: CASSFSLGGDRRDKYEKLFF. DNA of the CDR3: TGTGCCAGCAGTTTCAGTCTTGGTGGGGACAGGAGGGACAAATATGAAAAACTGTTTTTT.

The chain uses TRBV11-2 and TRBJ2-5; D possibly corresponds to TRBD2 (7 bases). Per germline, CDR1 SGHAT and CDR2 FQNNGV. The CDR3 totals 13 residues. The germline V and J ends were trimmed by 3 bases and 5 bases, with 10 bases remaining between them. The CDR3 loop is CASSFGGAETQYF. The CDR3 DNA follows: TGTGCCAGCAGCTTTGGGGGGGCGGAGACCCAGTACTTC.

This clone was picked up a small number of times. This chain connects TRBV6-2 or TRBV6-3 to TRBJ1-5; TRBD1 matches 8 bases. Trimming removed 4 bases from V and 0 bases from J; junction bases left unmatched: 2. The CDR3 is 15 residues long. Germline lookup yields CDR1 MNHEY and CDR2 SVGEGT. This chain's CDR3 is CASSSRGLSNQPQHF. CDR3 bases: TGTGCCAGCAGTTCCAGGGGGCTTAGCAATCAGCCCCAGCATTTT.

The chain couples TRBV14 to TRBJ2-3; tentative D call: TRBD2 (5 bases). The CDR3 length is 14 residues. CDR1 and CDR2 from the germline V gene are SGHDN and FVKESK. V lost 1 base to trimming and J lost 4 bases, with 9 bases between them. The CDR3 reads CASSQGQRADTQYF. The CDR3 region has the DNA TGTGCCAGCAGCCAAGGGCAGAGGGCAGATACGCAGTATTTT.

This rearrangement joins TRBV5-4 to TRBJ1-4; maybe TRBD1 (5 bases). Trimming took off 0 bases at V and 8 bases at J, with 11 bases between the two ends. This CDR3 comprises 14 residues. Germline CDR1 reads SGHNT; CDR2 reads YYREEE (reference sequence). In DNA, the CDR3 is TGTGCCAGCAGCTTGGCAGGGCCGGAGGAAAAACTGTTTTTT. The encoded protein is CASSLAGPEEKLFF.

J is TRBJ1-2 and V is TRBV20-1, with 7 bases lining up with TRBD1. V lost 3 bases, J lost 4 bases, and 14 bases stayed unmatched. Germline V gene data show CDR1 as DFQATT and CDR2 as SNEGSKA (reference sequence). CDR3 length: 16 amino acids. The CDR3 DNA is TGCAGTGCTAGTCCGAGTGCTACAGGGGCCCTCTATGGCTACACCTTC. It specifies CSASPSATGALYGYTF.

This clone occurred once. The genes are TRBV7-9 and TRBJ1-1; TRBD1 is a possible D gene (6 bases). Between the trimmed V and J ends, which lost 1 base and 8 bases, there was a span of 11 bases. The CDR3 is 13 residues long. Per germline, CDR1 SEHNR and CDR2 FQNEAQ (reference sequence). CDR3 residues: CASSLEVDREAFF. CDR3 coding DNA: TGTGCCAGCAGCTTAGAGGTTGACAGGGAAGCTTTCTTT.

The chain employs TRBV7-3 and TRBJ2-6; 12 bases fit TRBD1. Trimming at V came to 4 bases and at J to 0 bases, leaving 1 base not matched to a gene. CDR3 size: 17 residues. Germline V lookup: CDR1 SGHTA, CDR2 FQGTGA. The DNA of the CDR3 is TGTGCCAGCAGCTCGGGACAGGGGGCCTCTGGGGCCAACGTCCTGACTTTC. As protein: CASSSGQGASGANVLTF.

V is TRBV25-1 and J is TRBJ2-5, with TRBD2 matching over 7 bases. CDR3 length: 13 amino acids. V dropped 6 bases and J dropped 7; count of bases not matched to a gene: 8. Germline CDR1 MGHDK, CDR2 SYGVNS. The DNA for the CDR3 is TGTGCCAGCAGGGGGAGCGGGGCCACGACCCAGTACTTC. It specifies CASRGSGATTQYF.

This rearrangement joins TRBV19 to TRBJ2-7; D not resolved. The germline V gene has CDR1 LNHDA and CDR2 SQIVND (reference sequence). V lost 0 bases and J 3 bases, leaving 6 bases between the germline ends. This CDR3 comprises 13 residues. Here the CDR3 DNA reads TGTGCCAGTAGTATAGATGTCTTCTACGAGCAGTACTTC. This sequence encodes CASSIDVFYEQYF.

The chain has TRBV4-2 and TRBJ2-3; no clear D gene. CDR1 is LGHNA, CDR2 YNFKEQ, per germline. V was cut by 0 bases and J by 4 bases, with 17 bases left in between. CDR3 size: 17 residues. The CDR3: CASSQDSPSSRADTQYF. CDR3 DNA: TGTGCCAGCAGCCAAGATTCCCCATCATCCCGGGCAGATACGCAGTATTTT.

This chain joins TRBV7-2 and TRBJ2-3; 15 nucleotides agree with TRBD2. Germline V gene lookup returns CDR1 SGHTA and CDR2 FQGNSA. Unmatched junction bases numbered 6, after V lost 5 bases and J lost 6 bases. The CDR3 length is 16 residues. The CDR3 sequence is CASSQGLAGGLDTQYF. The CDR3 bases are TGTGCCAGCAGCCAGGGACTAGCGGGAGGACTGGATACGCAGTATTTT. Drawing the rest from reference TRBV7-2 and TRBJ2-3, the complete variable domain is GAGVSQSPSNKVTEKGKDVELRCDPISGHTALYWYRQSLGQGLEFLIYFQGNSAPDKSGLPSDRFSAERTGGSVSTLTIQRTQQEDSAVYLCASSQGLAGGLDTQYFGPGTRLTVL.

The rearrangement joins TRBV2 to TRBJ2-2; 8 nucleotides line up with TRBD1. Germline loops: CDR1 SNHLY, CDR2 FYNNEI. There are 16 residues in the CDR3. The trim removed 2 bases at V and 1 base at J, leaving 3 bases unmatched. The CDR3 DNA sequence: TGTGCCAGCAGTGAACAGGGGGCGCAGAACACCGGGGAGCTGTTTTTT. Translating gives CASSEQGAQNTGELFF. Based on the CDR3 plus reference TRBV2 and TRBJ2-2, the full variable domain is EPEVTQTPSHQVTQMGQEVILRCVPISNHLYFYWYRQILGQKVEFLVSFYNNEISEKSEIFDDQFSVERPDGSNFTLKIRSTKLEDSAMYFCASSEQGAQNTGELFFGEGSRLTVL.

The chain links TRBV10-3 to TRBJ1-5; D might be TRBD1 (6 bases). The ends were cut back, 5 bases at V and 4 bases at J, with 15 bases in the middle. The CDR3 runs to 15 residues. Germline V gene lookup returns CDR1 ENHRY and CDR2 SYGVKD. CDR3 in amino acids: CAISTGFALNQPQHF. The CDR3 DNA is TGTGCCATCAGTACAGGGTTCGCCCTTAATCAGCCCCAGCATTTT.

V is TRBV2 and J is TRBJ2-3; 14 positions agree with TRBD2. Germline V gives CDR1 SNHLY, CDR2 FYNNEI. This CDR3 is 17 amino acids long. Losses at the gene ends were 6 bases for V and 2 bases for J; bases not matched to a gene: 7. CDR3 residues: CASRKTTSGGVTDTQYF. The CDR3 DNA reads as TGTGCCAGCAGGAAAACGACTAGCGGGGGGGTCACAGATACGCAGTATTTT.

The chain carries TRBV6-5 and TRBJ2-1, with D unresolved. Germline loops: CDR1 MNHEY, CDR2 SVGAGI. The CDR3 length is 11 residues. Trimming removed 4 bases at V and 10 bases at J, with 8 bases between. CDR3 in DNA: TGTGCCAGCAGTTCCCCCTACGAGCAGTTCTTC. This sequence encodes CASSSPYEQFF.

This clone occurred once. The genes are TRBV5-4 and TRBJ1-5; D is undetermined. This CDR3 has 13 residues. V lost 4 bases and J 7 bases, leaving 12 bases between the germline ends. Germline CDR1 SGHNT, CDR2 YYREEE (reference sequence). In nucleotides, the CDR3 is TGTGCCAGCAGCCCTGGTCGGCGGCAGCCCCAGCATTTT. Its translation: CASSPGRRQPQHF.